The source of this T cell receptor beta chain is a study of Graves' ophthalmopathy and Graves' hyperthyroidism (dated by TCRdb to 2017 to 2018). In the study overall: Peripheral blood was collected before any treatment was given, at the time of initial diagnosis. To tell Graves' ophthalmopathy apart from Graves' hyperthyroidism, and to predict which patients would progress to ophthalmopathy, the study relied on TCR beta repertoire signatures. In total, 135 blood samples were TCR-sequenced: approximately 42 ophthalmopathy, under 85 hyperthyroidism and approximately 17 hyperthyroidism-to-ophthalmopathy patients. To explore V-J signatures that distinguish ophthalmopathy from hyperthyroidism, a discovery set of 95 to 100 patients was enrolled, made up of 40 to 45 with ophthalmopathy and around 60 with stable hyperthyroidism. For independent validation, a separate cohort was made up of 18 hyperthyroidism patients plus 17 patients who later progressed from hyperthyroidism to ophthalmopathy. In about six hyperthyroidism patients, the T-cell repertoires found in thyroid tissue were compared with those found in blood. After sampling, hyperthyroidism patients received methimazole starting at 30 mg daily, and ophthalmopathy patients received high-dose intravenous methylprednisolone. For training and testing, the 100 or so patients in the discovery cohort were randomly divided in a 7:3 ratio.

For CDR1 and CDR2, the germline V gene lists SNHLY and FYNNEI. V gives up 1 base and J gives up 4 bases, and the segment between their germline ends measures 10 bases. The CDR3, cysteine through phenylalanine, is 14 amino acids long. Only the CDR3 DNA is retained, 42 bases long and in frame from the first base. Hyperthyroidism was considered stable if no progression to ophthalmopathy occurred within 18 months of follow-up. Hyperthyroidism patients were newly diagnosed, with disease duration under 2 months, and aged 18 to 65 years. Patients with other autoimmune diseases, uncontrolled infections, pregnancy or lactation were excluded from the study. Clinical symptoms, serum thyroxine, TRAb, thyroid ultrasound and orbital computed tomography formed the basis of the diagnosis. Using Ficoll-Paque density gradient centrifugation, PBMCs were isolated from less than 11 ml of fresh peripheral blood. Trizol reagent was used to extract the total RNA, and its quality was then checked on an Agilent 2100 Bioanalyzer.

About this clonotype: It has no known antigen specificity. No base quality information exists; no much larger clone differs at one position.

General study outcomes and caveats: Most of the expanded thyroid clonotypes with a frequency above 0.001 were also detected in blood, and it was suggested that the thyroid immune response may be reflected by blood repertoires. Sample size was not statistically predetermined, and group allocation was not concealed from the investigators. In validation, the model predicted ophthalmopathy progression with about 71% sensitivity and approximately 75% specificity; 12 predicted patients were CT-confirmed with GO in a median of approximately six months. The 13-signature model separated ophthalmopathy from stable hyperthyroidism with roughly 89% sensitivity and 81.08% specificity in cross-validation, and 80%/75% in the test set.

TCR beta CDR3 regions were amplified from RNA transcripts for repertoire sequencing. The first round of RT-PCR was done with HTBI primers and the Qiagen OneStep RT-PCR kit, and was followed by a second round of multiplex PCR, then size selection and purification. Sequencing of the libraries was carried out on an Illumina HiSeq2000 in paired-end mode with 100 bp reads. In the source study's methods: SOAPnuke was used to process the reads, throwing out any read that had adapters, had uncalled bases, had a mean Phred below 15, or lacked an exact constant-primer or identifier match. High-quality paired reads were merged with COPE v1.2.5. Each unique nucleotide sequence was treated as a clonotype, and MiTCR v1.1 was used to align the clonotypes to the IMGT TRB V, D and J references. Only V-J combinations with frequency above 0.0001 were analysed, covering about 99% of repertoires. A TCR clonal expansion and chaos score per V-J combination was defined as the ratio of F50 clonal expansion to chaos observed in the TCRdist matrix. Welch's t-statistics and random forest were used to reduce features to about a dozen V-J combinations, which were fed into a naive Bayes classifier. Thyroid-blood repertoire similarity was quantified with the Morisita-Horn index. In TCRdb, the public reads were trimmed at Q25 with fastp and aligned with MiXCR, with productive beta chains retained. Rows merge per CDR3 protein into single entries with the most common DNA and genes. TCRdb's processing, not the authors' own work, is the source of the V and J calls. This sample lists about 620,000 distinct CDR3 sequences; about 24% were detected once. The ten largest clones capture approximately 7% of the sample.

The V and J segments used are TRBV2 and TRBJ1-2; TRBD1 could be the D gene, as 5 bases match. This TCR was recovered from a woman aged 18-35 years with stable Graves' hyperthyroidism. Some clones in this sample may be carry-over from other donors' samples. Donor details come from another sample of the same person, matched by shared clones. The sample comprised peripheral blood. For the CDR3, the sequence is CASSEGGGSYGYTF. The nucleotide sequence reads TGTGCCAGCAGTGAAGGGGGGGGTTCCTATGGCTACACCTTC.